The rows below give T cell receptor beta chains drawn from one sample of a study of identifying expanded T cells in peripheral blood. Sequencing was performed with immunoSEQ multiplex PCR; in TCRdb, only in-frame clones are kept and a portion is missing. The repertoire holds 50,000 to 65,000 clones, with about nine tenths as singletons. The sample comprised blood. Receptors were obtained from a person between 18 and 75 years old in good health. Both conserved end residues are part of each CDR3.

v_gene: TRBV2
CDR3aa: CASSRQETQYF

v_gene: TRBV7-2
CDR3aa: CASSLVAGTVDGYTF

v_gene: TRBV4-3
CDR3aa: CASSQEVGGNTEAFF

v_gene: TRBV19
CDR3aa: CASSIEPTGVVETQYF

v_gene: TRBV5-1
CDR3aa: CASSLGTGFQETQYF

v_gene: TRBV10-3
CDR3aa: CAISDYGNTEAFF

v_gene: TRBV6-5
CDR3aa: CASSWGTGQNTEAFF

v_gene: TRBV30
CDR3aa: CAWSFSADNEQFF

v_gene: TRBV5-4
CDR3aa: CASSSHPEAGELFF

v_gene: TRBV9
CDR3aa: CASSPRVNEQFF

v_gene: TRBV10-3
CDR3aa: CAISASSLTGELFF

v_gene: TRBV25-1
CDR3aa: CASSDQGEAFF

v_gene: TRBV1
CDR3aa: CTSSGTGNNTQYF

v_gene: TRBV19
CDR3aa: CASSMYALMNTEAFF

v_gene: TRBV29-1
CDR3aa: CSVVREDGETQYF

v_gene: TRBV11-2
CDR3aa: CASSPQWGGGNEKLFF

v_gene: TRBV7-3
CDR3aa: CASSLTSYNEQFF

v_gene: TRBV20-1
CDR3aa: CSASAYNEQFF

v_gene: TRBV2
CDR3aa: CASSEGIVLYEQYF

v_gene: TRBV27
CDR3aa: CASGTGGTNTEAFF

v_gene: TRBV4-1
CDR3aa: CASSQFVGTDTQYF

v_gene: TRBV15
CDR3aa: CATAEGGGRAANEQFF

v_gene: TRBV5-1
CDR3aa: CASSLDLNTGELFF

v_gene: TRBV7-2
CDR3aa: CASSSIPPSGGGVEQFF

v_gene: TRBV11-2
CDR3aa: CASSNVVGLWQETQYF

v_gene: TRBV28
CDR3aa: CASLTESNTGELFF

v_gene: TRBV5-4
CDR3aa: CASSLASGATDTQYF

v_gene: TRBV6-6
CDR3aa: CASSYSKPSGANVLTF

v_gene: TRBV25-1
CDR3aa: CASGQKLYEQYF

v_gene: TRBV10-3
CDR3aa: CAITDRGDTEAFF

v_gene: TRBV5-4
CDR3aa: CASSSGLGDVGEQYF

v_gene: TRBV9
CDR3aa: CASSVATSGYNEQFF